This T cell receptor beta chain was sequenced in a study of cytotoxic CD8 clonotypes in ibrutinib-treated CLL. V was cut by 1 base and J by 5 bases, with 9 bases left in between. There are 14 residues in the CDR3. In germline, CDR1 is SGHNT, CDR2 YYREEE (reference sequence). Clones were sequenced by immunoSEQ multiplex PCR, and TCRdb holds only the in-frame ones, with some missing. Found here are 150,000 to 200,000 clones, about 88% of them singletons; the top ten hold about 2.9%. The receptor's source is a human donor with chronic lymphocytic leukemia. The sample here was PBMCs, taken at disease progression, from a patient treated with ibrutinib. The V gene is TRBV5-4, the J gene TRBJ2-2; either TRBD1 or TRBD2 may fit D (6 bases each). CDR3 amino acids: CASSLRGPTGELFF. In DNA form, the CDR3 reads TGTGCCAGCAGCTTGCGGGGGCCGACCGGGGAGCTGTTTTTT.